Reported below is one TCR beta chain. The protocol was immunoSEQ multiplex PCR, while the TCRdb copy is restricted to in-frame clones and leaves out a portion. Found here are 200,000 or so clones, 80% to 90% of them singletons; the top ten hold 3.5% to 4.5%. The study recruited people aged roughly 18 to 95 years across under 25 US areas. These data originate in a study of blood T cell repertoires in COVID-19. Study summary: Sources were T cells, B-cell-depleted T cells, or PBMCs; the material itself was cDNA or gDNA.

Germline V gene sequence: CDR1 LGHNA, CDR2 YSLEER. V was shortened by 1 base and J by 2 bases, with 11 bases between the two germline ends. This CDR3 region has 15 residues. The gene calls are TRBV4-3 and TRBJ2-5; tentatively, D is TRBD2 (6 bases). The source of this sequence is a woman aged 40 to 55 with acute COVID-19. What was sequenced was PBMCs or T cells enriched from blood (not recorded which). CDR3 DNA: TGCGCCAGCAGCCAAGGGGTGGGGAGGCAAGAGACCCAGTACTTC. Translated: CASSQGVGRQETQYF.